This T cell receptor beta chain came from a study of T-cell memory formation after mild COVID-19. The study's findings and limits: Still unconfirmed is whether the second-wave clones peaking on day 37 recognized SARS-CoV-2. Pre-infection memory carried some responding clones, suggesting that cross-reactive memory joined. Shrinking CD4+ clones resided mostly in CM and EM, and CD8+ ones in EMRA.

Deletions cut 5 bases from V and 3 bases from J, with 15 bases between. The length of the CDR3 is 15 residues. Germline lookup yields CDR1 ENHRY and CDR2 SYGVKD. Barcoded TCR alpha and TCR beta cDNA libraries with UMIs came from 5'RACE using constant-segment primers. One entry per CDR3 protein, called by TCRdb with MiXCR from the 5' RACE reads. Of 400,000 to 500,000 distinct CDR3 sequences in the sample, over 15% were seen once. A few counts support this clonotype. Its antigen is unidentified. Sample: PBMCs or a T cell subset sorted from them (not recorded which). V gene TRBV10-3 combines with J gene TRBJ2-3, with D tentatively TRBD1 (6 bases). The sequence was collected from a man aged 18 to 35 who had mild COVID-19 (a few samples of this study predate the infection). Cell type and time point are not known. The CDR3 loop reads CAISRQAGATDTQYF. In DNA, the CDR3 is TGTGCCATCAGTAGACAGGCGGGTGCGACAGATACGCAGTATTTT.